This TCR beta chain was identified during a study of blood T cell repertoires in COVID-19. Study overall: COVID-19 samples, acute and convalescent, were from the United States, Italy and Spain. From T cells, B-cell-depleted T cells, or PBMCs came the material, which was cDNA or gDNA.

Trimming took 6 bases from V and 7 from J; bases not matched to a gene: 15. The CDR3 has 18 amino acids. Germline values: CDR1 KGHDR, CDR2 SFDVKD. Original processing notes: Scientists estimated how many nucleated cells there were by amplifying reference gene primers. Produced via immunoSEQ multiplex PCR; TCRdb's table is partial and in-frame only. V, J and clone size were drawn from that table, and D and trimming were deduced from the DNA. This sample has 240,000 or so clones; approximately 86% occur once, and the top ten carry 7.2%. This clonotype was obtained from a man in his sixties who had recovered from COVID-19. This chain joins TRBV24-1 and TRBJ2-1; 12 bases are a match to TRBD2. Specimen: peripheral blood. Here the CDR3 DNA reads TGTGCCACCAGTACGGCCACAAGGACTAGCGGGGTGGGAAATGAGCAGTTCTTC. It codes for CATSTATRTSGVGNEQFF.